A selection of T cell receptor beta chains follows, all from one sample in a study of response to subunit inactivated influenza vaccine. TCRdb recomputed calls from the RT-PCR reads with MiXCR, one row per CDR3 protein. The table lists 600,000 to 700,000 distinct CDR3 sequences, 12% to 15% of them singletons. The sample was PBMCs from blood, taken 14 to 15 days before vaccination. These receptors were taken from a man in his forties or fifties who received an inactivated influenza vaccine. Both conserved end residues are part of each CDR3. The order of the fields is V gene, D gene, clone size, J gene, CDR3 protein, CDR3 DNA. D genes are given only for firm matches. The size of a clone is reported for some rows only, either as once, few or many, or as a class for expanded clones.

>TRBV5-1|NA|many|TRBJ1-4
CASRMGGPNEKLFF
TGCGCCAGCAGAATGGGGGGGCCCAATGAAAAACTGTTTTTT
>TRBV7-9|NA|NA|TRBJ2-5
CASSQEAKRETQYF
TGTGCCAGCAGCCAGGAGGCCAAAAGGGAGACCCAGTACTTC
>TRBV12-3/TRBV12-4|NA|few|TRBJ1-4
CASSYRVSGGKLFF
TGTGCCAGCAGTTACAGGGTCTCCGGAGGGAAACTGTTTTTT
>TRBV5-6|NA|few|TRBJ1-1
CASSGGLSGYMNTEAFF
TGTGCCAGCAGCGGAGGGTTGTCTGGGTACATGAACACTGAAGCTTTCTTT
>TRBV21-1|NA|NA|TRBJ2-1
CASSKDPLRLAGGYEQFF
TGTGCCAGCAGCAAAGATCCCCTAAGACTAGCGGGGGGGTATGAGCAGTTCTTC
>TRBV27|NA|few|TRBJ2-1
CASSSQINNEQFF
TGTGCCAGCAGTTCCCAAATAAACAATGAGCAGTTCTTC
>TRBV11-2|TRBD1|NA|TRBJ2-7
CASSKDRKGEQYF
TGTGCCAGCAGCAAGGACAGGAAAGGCGAGCAGTACTTC
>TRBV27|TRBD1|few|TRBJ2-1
CASRSGQGGSVEQFF
TGTGCCAGCAGGTCGGGACAGGGGGGTTCGGTTGAGCAGTTCTTC
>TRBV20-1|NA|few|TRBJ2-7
CSASRGFSEQYF
TGCAGTGCTAGCCGGGGTTTTTCCGAGCAGTACTTC
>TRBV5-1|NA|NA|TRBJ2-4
CASSSGNEGIQYF
TGCGCCAGCAGCTCCGGAAATGAGGGCATTCAGTACTTC
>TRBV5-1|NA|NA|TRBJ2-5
CASGPQGGIETQYF
TGCGCCAGCGGTCCTCAGGGCGGAATAGAGACCCAGTACTTC
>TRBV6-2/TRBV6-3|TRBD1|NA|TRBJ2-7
CASLRTGTYEQYF
TGTGCCAGTCTTAGGACAGGTACCTACGAGCAGTACTTC
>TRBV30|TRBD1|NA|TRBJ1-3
CAWRVQGAAGNTIYF
TGTGCCTGGAGGGTACAGGGGGCGGCTGGAAACACCATATATTTT
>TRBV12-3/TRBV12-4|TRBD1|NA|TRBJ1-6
CASSFTQGAPLHF
TGTGCCAGCAGTTTTACCCAGGGGGCACCCCTCCACTTT
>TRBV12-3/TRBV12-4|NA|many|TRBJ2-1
CASTLVVAVLSYNEQFF
TGTGCCAGCACCCTCGTGGTAGCGGTCCTCTCCTACAATGAGCAGTTCTTC
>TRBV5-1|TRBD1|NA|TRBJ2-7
CASSPRTGAKDEQYF
TGCGCCAGCAGCCCCAGGACAGGGGCGAAGGACGAGCAGTACTTC
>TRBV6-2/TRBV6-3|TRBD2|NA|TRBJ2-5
CASRRGGAGETQYF
TGTGCCAGCAGGCGGGGGGGAGCTGGTGAGACCCAGTACTTC
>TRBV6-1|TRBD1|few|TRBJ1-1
CASTTSSGQAAEAFF
TGTGCCAGCACTACCTCGTCGGGACAGGCCGCTGAAGCTTTCTTT
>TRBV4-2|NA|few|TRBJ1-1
CASSQEVGEAFF
TGTGCCAGCAGCCAAGAGGTGGGTGAAGCTTTCTTT
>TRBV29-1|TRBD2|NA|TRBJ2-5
CSVGGGGEETQYF
TGCAGCGTTGGGGGCGGGGGGGAAGAGACCCAGTACTTC
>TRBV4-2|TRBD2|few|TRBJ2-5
CASGRSGSGGLETQYF
TGTGCCAGCGGAAGGAGTGGTAGCGGGGGGCTGGAGACCCAGTACTTC
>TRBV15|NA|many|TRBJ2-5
CATSRGRTGETQYF
TGTGCCACCAGCAGAGGCCGGACGGGAGAGACCCAGTACTTC
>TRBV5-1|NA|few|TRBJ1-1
CASSFSGSMNTEAFF
TGCGCCAGCAGCTTCTCAGGGTCAATGAACACTGAAGCTTTCTTT
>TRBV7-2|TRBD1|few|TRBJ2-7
CASSNLQGALGEQYF
TGTGCCAGCAGCAACCTACAGGGGGCCCTGGGGGAGCAGTACTTC
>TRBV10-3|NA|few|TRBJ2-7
CAIEDPGGDYEQYF
TGTGCCATCGAGGACCCAGGTGGTGACTACGAGCAGTACTTC
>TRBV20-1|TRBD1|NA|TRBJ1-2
CSAQGQGSDTF
TGCAGTGCCCAGGGACAGGGGTCGGACACCTTC
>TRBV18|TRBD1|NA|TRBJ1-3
CASSPTGGPSGNTIYF
TGTGCCAGCTCACCAACAGGGGGACCCTCTGGAAACACCATATATTTT
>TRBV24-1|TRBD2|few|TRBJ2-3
CATKAGGDVTQYF
TGTGCCACCAAGGCGGGAGGTGATGTAACGCAGTATTTT
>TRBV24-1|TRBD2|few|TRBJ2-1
CATSDLAGGNEQFF
TGTGCCACCAGTGATTTAGCGGGGGGCAATGAGCAGTTCTTC
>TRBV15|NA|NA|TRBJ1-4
CATSRDQGIGEKLFFF
NA
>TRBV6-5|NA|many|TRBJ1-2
CASSYLSENYGYTF
TGTGCCAGCAGTTACCTCTCCGAAAACTATGGCTACACCTTC
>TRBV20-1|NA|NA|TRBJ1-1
CSARELGAFF
TGCAGTGCTAGGGAACTGGGAGCTTTCTTT
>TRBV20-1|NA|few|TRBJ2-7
CSATSDREQYF
TGCAGTGCTACTAGCGATCGCGAGCAGTACTTC
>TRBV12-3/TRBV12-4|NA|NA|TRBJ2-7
CASSLGARGAPYEQYF
TGTGCCAGCAGTTTAGGGGCACGAGGGGCGCCCTACGAGCAGTACTTC